A single sample gave rise to the 9 T cell receptor beta chains below, sequenced in a study of shared clonotypes between healthy human individuals (dated by TCRdb to 2020 to 2021). CD8 naive samples consisted of CD45RO-negative cells that were positively selected for CCR7, yielding a CD45RA+CCR7+ population without TemRA cells. The receptor library was made with the immunoSEQ multiplex PCR assay. TCRdb holds this immuneACCESS table with in-frame rearrangements only. Some clones are missing; in checked studies, unresolved V genes explain under half, and the rest has no known cause. The sample table contains over 2,000,000 clones; only one count was recorded for 85% to 95% of them. About 1.7% of the sample lies in the top ten. The sequencing sample was made of naive CD8+ T cells from PBMCs. According to the study, the label for this sample's cell subset or site signals: CD45RA+CCR7+. The receptors come from a man aged 18 to 30 in good health. Some clones in this sample may be carry-over from other donors' samples.

Concerning this clone itself: This sample also contains other DNA sequences that code for the same CDR3. This chain joins TRBV9 and TRBJ1-5; possibly TRBD1 for D (5 bases). Trimming removed 4 bases from V and 2 bases from J, with 7 bases in between. The CDR3 loop spans 13 amino acids. Germline-derived CDR1 and CDR2 are SGDLS and YYNGEE. The CDR3 sequence is CASSPGGNQPQHF. Written as DNA, the CDR3 is TGTGCCAGCAGCCCGGGGGGCAATCAGCCCCAGCATTTT.

The gene calls are TRBV28 and TRBJ2-7; 11 bases line up with TRBD2. The V segment lost 5 bases and the J segment 2 bases; nucleotides outside the gene matches: 8. Per the germline V gene, CDR1 is MDHEN and CDR2 is SYDVKM. The CDR3 runs 16 residues. The CDR3 region is CASSRLVAGGTYEQYF. The CDR3 region has the DNA TGTGCCAGCAGTCGTTTGGTAGCGGGAGGGACCTACGAGCAGTACTTC.

The DNA of the CDR3 is TGTGCCGTCCCGGGACAGGGTGTATACGAGCAGTACTTC. Residues: CAVPGQGVYEQYF. This sequence joins TRBV2 and TRBJ2-7; 9 bases line up with TRBD1. Germline V lookup: CDR1 SNHLY, CDR2 FYNNEI. Trimming cost V 11 bases and J 4 bases; bases outside gene matches: 9. The CDR3 length is 13 residues.

Notes on this clone: The sample holds other DNA sequences that translate to the same CDR3. The V call is TRBV27, the J call TRBJ2-7, with 10 bases aligning to TRBD2. Unmatched junction bases numbered 1, after V lost 0 bases and J lost 2 bases. Germline CDR1 is MNHEY and CDR2 is SMNVEV (reference sequence). This CDR3 has 15 residues. The CDR3 coding sequence is TGTGCCAGCAGTTTATCGCTAGCGGGAGCCTACGAGCAGTACTTC. It codes for CASSLSLAGAYEQYF.

The chain carries TRBV2 and TRBJ2-2; the D gene is possibly TRBD2 (6 bases). The V gene lost 10 bases and the J gene lost 2 bases, with 14 bases spanning the gap. The CDR3 covers 14 residues. Germline loops: CDR1 SNHLY, CDR2 FYNNEI. DNA for the CDR3: TGTGCCATCCTCGGGACTTATAACACCGGGGAGCTGTTTTTT. Amino acids: CAILGTYNTGELFF.

J is TRBJ2-7 and V is TRBV5-1; TRBD2 matches 7 bases. The germline V gene encodes CDR1 SGHRS and CDR2 YFSETQ. The CDR3 runs 14 residues. The ends lost 4 bases at V and 5 bases at J; junction bases unmatched: 9. CDR3 in amino acids: CASSPLAPGDEQYF. CDR3 bases: TGCGCCAGCAGCCCACTAGCGCCCGGCGACGAGCAGTACTTC.

The J gene is TRBJ1-1, the V gene TRBV4-1; 8 bases agree with TRBD1. The CDR3 runs to 15 residues. Losses at the gene ends were 3 bases for V and 6 bases for J; bases not matched to a gene: 9. Looked up from germline, CDR1 is MGHRA and CDR2 is YSYEKL. The CDR3 DNA reads as TGCGCCAGCAGCCACTATATGCAGGGGGCCCCTGAAGCTTTCTTT. Its protein product is CASSHYMQGAPEAFF.

The V call is TRBV30, the J call TRBJ1-1, with D unclear. This CDR3 is 13 amino acids long. V was trimmed by 2 bases and J by 2 bases, leaving 9 bases between them. Germline assignment: CDR1 GTSNPN and CDR2 SVGIG (reference sequence). The CDR3 sequence: CAWSIGRNTEAFF. The DNA for the CDR3 is TGTGCCTGGAGTATTGGCAGAAACACTGAAGCTTTCTTT.

About this clone: Additional DNA sequences in this sample encode the identical CDR3. CDR3 bases: TGTGCCAGCAGCTTATGGGACTACGAGCAGTACTTC. It codes for CASSLWDYEQYF. The chain joins TRBV5-6 to TRBJ2-7; D is unresolved. The CDR3 consists of 12 residues. Trimming pared 2 bases from V and 3 bases from J, leaving 6 bases between. CDR1 and CDR2 from the germline V gene are SGHDT and YYEEEE.